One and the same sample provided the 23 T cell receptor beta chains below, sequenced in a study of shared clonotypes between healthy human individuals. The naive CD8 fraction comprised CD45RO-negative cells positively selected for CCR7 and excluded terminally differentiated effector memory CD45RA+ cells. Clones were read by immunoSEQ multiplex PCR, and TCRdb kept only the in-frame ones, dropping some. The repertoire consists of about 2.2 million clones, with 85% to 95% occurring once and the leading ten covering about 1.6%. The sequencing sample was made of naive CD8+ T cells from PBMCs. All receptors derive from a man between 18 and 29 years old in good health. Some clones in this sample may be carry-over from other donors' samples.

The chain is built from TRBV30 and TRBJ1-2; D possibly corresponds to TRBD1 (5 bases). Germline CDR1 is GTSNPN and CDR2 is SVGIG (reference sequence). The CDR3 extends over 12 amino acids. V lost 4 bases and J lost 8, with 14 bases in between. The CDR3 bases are TGTGCCTGGACGGGGGGGTTCAGCGGCTACACCTTC. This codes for CAWTGGFSGYTF.

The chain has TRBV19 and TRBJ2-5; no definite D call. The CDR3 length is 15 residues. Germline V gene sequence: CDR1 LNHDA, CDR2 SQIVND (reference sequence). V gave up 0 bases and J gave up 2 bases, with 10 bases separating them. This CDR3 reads CASSIDSELQETQYF. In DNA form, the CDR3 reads TGTGCCAGTAGTATAGACTCCGAGTTACAAGAGACCCAGTACTTC.

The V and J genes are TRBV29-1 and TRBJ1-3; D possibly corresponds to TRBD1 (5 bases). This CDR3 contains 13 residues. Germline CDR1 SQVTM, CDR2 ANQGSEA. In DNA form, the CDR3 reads TGCTCCGGGGGAGGCAGCTCTGGAAACACCATATATTTT. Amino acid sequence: CSGGGSSGNTIYF.

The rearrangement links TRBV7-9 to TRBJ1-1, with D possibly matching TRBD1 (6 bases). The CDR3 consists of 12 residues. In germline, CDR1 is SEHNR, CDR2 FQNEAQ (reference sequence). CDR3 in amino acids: CASGQPNTEAFF. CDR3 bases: TGTGCTTCGGGACAACCCAACACTGAAGCTTTCTTT. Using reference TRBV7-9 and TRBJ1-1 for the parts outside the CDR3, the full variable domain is DTGVSQNPRHKITKRGQNVTFRCDPISEHNRLYWYRQTLGQGPEFLTYFQNEAQLEKSRLLSDRFSAERPKGSFSTLEIQRTEQGDSAMYLCASGQPNTEAFFGQGTRLTVV.

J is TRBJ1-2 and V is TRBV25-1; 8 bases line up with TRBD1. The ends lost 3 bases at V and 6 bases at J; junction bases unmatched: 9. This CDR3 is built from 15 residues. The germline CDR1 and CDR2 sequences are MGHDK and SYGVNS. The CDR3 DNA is TGTGCCAGCAGTGACCGGGACAGGAGAGGGGATGGCTACACCTTC. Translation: CASSDRDRRGDGYTF.

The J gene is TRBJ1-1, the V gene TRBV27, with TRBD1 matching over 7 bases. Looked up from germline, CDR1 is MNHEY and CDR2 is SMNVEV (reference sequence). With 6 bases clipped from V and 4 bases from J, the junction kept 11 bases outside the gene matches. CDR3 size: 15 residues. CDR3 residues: CASSTPHRGLTEAFF. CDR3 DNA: TGTGCCAGCAGCACCCCCCACAGGGGTCTCACTGAAGCTTTCTTT.

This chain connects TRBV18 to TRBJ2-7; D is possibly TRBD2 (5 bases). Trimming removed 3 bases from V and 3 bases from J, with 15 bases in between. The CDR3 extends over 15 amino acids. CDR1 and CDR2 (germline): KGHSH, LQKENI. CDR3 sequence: CASSPGSEGGYEQYF. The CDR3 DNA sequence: TGTGCCAGCTCACCGGGGTCGGAAGGAGGCTACGAGCAGTACTTC.

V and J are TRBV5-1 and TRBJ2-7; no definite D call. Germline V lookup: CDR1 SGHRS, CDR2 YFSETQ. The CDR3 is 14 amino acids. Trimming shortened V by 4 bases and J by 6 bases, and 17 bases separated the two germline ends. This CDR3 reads CASSPPTRSLEQYF. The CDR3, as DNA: TGCGCCAGCAGCCCACCAACCAGGTCCCTCGAGCAGTACTTC.

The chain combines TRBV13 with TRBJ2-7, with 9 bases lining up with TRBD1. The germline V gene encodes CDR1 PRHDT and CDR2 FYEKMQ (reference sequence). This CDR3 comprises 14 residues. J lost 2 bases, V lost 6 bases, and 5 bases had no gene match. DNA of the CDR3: TGTGCCAGCAGTTTACAGGGGGCCGCCTACGAGCAGTACTTC. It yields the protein CASSLQGAAYEQYF.

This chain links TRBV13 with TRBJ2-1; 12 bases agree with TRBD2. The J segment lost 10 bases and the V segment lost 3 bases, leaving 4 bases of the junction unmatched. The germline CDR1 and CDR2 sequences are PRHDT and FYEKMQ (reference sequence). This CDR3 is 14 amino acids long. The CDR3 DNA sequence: TGTGCCAGCAGCTTTCTAGCGGGAGGGCAGGAGCAGTTCTTC. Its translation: CASSFLAGGQEQFF.

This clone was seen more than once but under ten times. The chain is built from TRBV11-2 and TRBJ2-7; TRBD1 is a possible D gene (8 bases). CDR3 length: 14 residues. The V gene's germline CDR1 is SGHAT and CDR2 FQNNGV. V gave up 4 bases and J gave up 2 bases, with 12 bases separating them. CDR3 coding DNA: TGTGCCAGCAGCTCAACAGGGGGGGCCTACGAGCAGTACTTC. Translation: CASSSTGGAYEQYF.

CDR3 residues: CASSRTSGESYNEQFF. CDR3 bases: TGTGCCAGCAGCCGGACTAGCGGGGAGTCCTACAATGAGCAGTTCTTC. The chain employs TRBV7-9 and TRBJ2-1; 12 bases are shared with TRBD2. The trim removed 5 bases at V and 1 base at J, leaving 3 bases unmatched. This CDR3 contains 16 residues. Per the germline V gene, CDR1 is SEHNR and CDR2 is FQNEAQ (reference sequence). Looking up the rest from reference TRBV7-9 and TRBJ2-1 gives the full variable domain: DTGVSQNPRHKITKRGQNVTFRCDPISEHNRLYWYRQTLGQGPEFLTYFQNEAQLEKSRLLSDRFSAERPKGSFSTLEIQRTEQGDSAMYLCASSRTSGESYNEQFFGPGTRLTVL.

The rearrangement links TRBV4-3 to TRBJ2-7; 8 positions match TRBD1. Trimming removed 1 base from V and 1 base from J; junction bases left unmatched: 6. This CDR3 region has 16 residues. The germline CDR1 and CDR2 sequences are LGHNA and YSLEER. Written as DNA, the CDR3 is TGCGCCAGCAGCCAAGTCCCCGGGACAGGATCCTACGAGCAGTACTTC. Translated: CASSQVPGTGSYEQYF.

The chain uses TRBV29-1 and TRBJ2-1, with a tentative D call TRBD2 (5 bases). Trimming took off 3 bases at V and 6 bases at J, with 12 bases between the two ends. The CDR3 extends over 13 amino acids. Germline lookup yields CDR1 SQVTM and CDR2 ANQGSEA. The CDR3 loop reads CSVDRYRGNEQFF. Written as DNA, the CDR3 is TGCAGCGTTGACAGGTATCGGGGCAATGAGCAGTTCTTC.

CDR3 loop: CASSIPEGGELYNEQFF. The CDR3 DNA follows: TGTGCCAGCAGCATCCCTGAGGGGGGAGAGCTCTACAATGAGCAGTTCTTC. The chain recombines TRBV7-8 with TRBJ2-1; either TRBD1 or TRBD2 may fit D (6 bases each). Germline CDR1 SGHVS, CDR2 FQNEAQ. Trimming cost V 5 bases and J 3 bases, with 20 bases left between them. CDR3 size: 17 residues. The variable domain in full, completed from reference TRBV7-8 and TRBJ2-1, reads GAGVSQSPRYKVAKRGQDVALRCDPISGHVSLFWYQQALGQGPEFLTYFQNEAQLDKSGLPSDRFFAERPEGSVSTLKIQRTQQEDSAVYLCASSIPEGGELYNEQFFGPGTRLTVL.

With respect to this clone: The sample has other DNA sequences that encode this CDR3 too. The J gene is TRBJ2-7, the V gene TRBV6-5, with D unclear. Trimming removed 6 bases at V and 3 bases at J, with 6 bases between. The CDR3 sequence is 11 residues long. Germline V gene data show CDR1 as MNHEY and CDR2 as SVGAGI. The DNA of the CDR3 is TGTGCCAGCAGAAACAGCTACGAGCAGTACTTC. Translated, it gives CASRNSYEQYF.

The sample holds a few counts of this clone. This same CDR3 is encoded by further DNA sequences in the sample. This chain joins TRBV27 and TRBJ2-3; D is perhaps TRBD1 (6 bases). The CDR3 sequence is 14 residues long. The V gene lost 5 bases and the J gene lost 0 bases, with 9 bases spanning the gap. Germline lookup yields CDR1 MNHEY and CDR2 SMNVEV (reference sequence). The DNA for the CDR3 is TGTGCCAGCAGTGTCAGGGGCAGCACAGATACGCAGTATTTT. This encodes CASSVRGSTDTQYF.

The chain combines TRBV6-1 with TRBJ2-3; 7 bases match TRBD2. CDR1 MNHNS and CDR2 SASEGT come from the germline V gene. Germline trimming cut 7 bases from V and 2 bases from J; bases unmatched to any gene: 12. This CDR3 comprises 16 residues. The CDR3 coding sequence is TGTGCCAGCAATGACCTGAAGCGGGGTAACACAGATACGCAGTATTTT. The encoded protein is CASNDLKRGNTDTQYF.

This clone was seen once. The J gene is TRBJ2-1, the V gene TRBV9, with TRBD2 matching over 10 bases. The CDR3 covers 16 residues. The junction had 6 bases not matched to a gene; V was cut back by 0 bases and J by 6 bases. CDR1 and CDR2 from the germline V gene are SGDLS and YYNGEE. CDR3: CASSVDTRTSGNEQFF. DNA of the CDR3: TGTGCCAGCAGCGTAGATACCCGGACTAGCGGCAATGAGCAGTTCTTC.

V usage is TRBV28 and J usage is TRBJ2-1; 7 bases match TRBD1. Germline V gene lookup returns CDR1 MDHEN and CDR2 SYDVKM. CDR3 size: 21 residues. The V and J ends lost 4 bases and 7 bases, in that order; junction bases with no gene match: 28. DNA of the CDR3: TGTGCCAGCAGTTCGCCCTGGGACAGCCGAGTGGGGCGACTCCAGATAAATGAGCAGTTCTTC. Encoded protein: CASSSPWDSRVGRLQINEQFF.

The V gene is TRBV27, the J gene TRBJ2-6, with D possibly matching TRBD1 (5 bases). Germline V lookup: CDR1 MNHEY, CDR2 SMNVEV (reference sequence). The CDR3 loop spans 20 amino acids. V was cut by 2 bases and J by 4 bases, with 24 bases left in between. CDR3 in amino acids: CASSLKYRTGRQAGANVLTF. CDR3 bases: TGTGCCAGCAGTTTAAAGTACAGGACGGGCCGCCAGGCCGGGGCCAACGTCCTGACTTTC.

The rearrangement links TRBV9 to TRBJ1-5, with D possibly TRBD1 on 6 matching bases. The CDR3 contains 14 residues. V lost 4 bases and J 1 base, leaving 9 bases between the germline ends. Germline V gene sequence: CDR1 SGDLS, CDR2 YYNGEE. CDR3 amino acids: CASSHGQSNQPQHF. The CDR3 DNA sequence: TGTGCCAGCAGCCACGGACAGAGCAATCAGCCCCAGCATTTT. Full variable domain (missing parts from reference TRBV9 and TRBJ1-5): DSGVTQTPKHLITATGQRVTLRCSPRSGDLSVYWYQQSLDQGLQFLIQYYNGEERAKGNILERFSAQQFPDLHSELNLSSLELGDSALYFCASSHGQSNQPQHFGDGTRLSIL.

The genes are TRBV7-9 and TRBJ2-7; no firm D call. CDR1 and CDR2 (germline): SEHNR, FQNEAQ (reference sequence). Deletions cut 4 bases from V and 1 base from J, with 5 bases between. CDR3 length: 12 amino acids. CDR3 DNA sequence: TGTGCCAGCAGCTACCAGTCCTACGAGCAGTACTTC. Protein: CASSYQSYEQYF.